The rows below give T cell receptor beta chains drawn from one sample of a study of T cell responses to AZD1222 COVID-19 vaccine. TCRdb keeps only in-frame clones here, not all; method: immunoSEQ multiplex PCR. In the table there are 150,000 to 180,000 clones, 88% of which are singletons. The sample in question was peripheral blood, obtained on day 0 of AZD1222 vaccination. These TCRs come from an adult in good health. CDR3s include the opening cysteine and the closing phenylalanine or tryptophan. A D gene is named only where the DNA matches it firmly. Rows may omit the clone size; those that give it use once, few, many or a size class.

TRBJ1-4	TRBD1	TRBV5-1	NA	CASSLGSQGAGEKLFF	TGCGCCAGCAGCTTAGGATCACAGGGGGCGGGTGAAAAACTGTTTTTT
TRBJ1-2	NA	TRBV27	NA	CASSLSVRADGYTF	TGTGCCAGCAGTTTATCTGTCAGGGCAGATGGCTACACCTTC
TRBJ1-1	NA	TRBV5-6	NA	CASSLWGAGTEAFF	TGTGCCAGCAGCTTGTGGGGGGCGGGCACTGAAGCTTTCTTT
TRBJ2-4	TRBD2	TRBV3-1/TRBV3-2	once	CASSHPGTSGGAKNIQYF	TGTGCCAGCAGCCATCCCGGGACTAGCGGGGGGGCCAAAAACATTCAGTACTTC
TRBJ1-5	NA	TRBV3-1/TRBV3-2	NA	CAGSQEPGVINQPQHF	TGTGCCGGCAGCCAAGAGCCAGGGGTGATCAATCAGCCCCAGCATTTT
TRBJ1-1	NA	TRBV28	few	CATRKGPNTEAFF	TGTGCCACCAGAAAGGGGCCGAACACTGAAGCTTTCTTT
TRBJ1-5	TRBD1	TRBV5-8	NA	CASRLTGMIGQPQHF	TGTGCCAGCAGACTGACAGGGATGATAGGTCAGCCCCAGCATTTT
TRBJ2-3	NA	TRBV20-1	NA	CSASPYRGTDTQYF	TGCAGTGCTAGTCCGTACCGGGGCACAGATACGCAGTATTTT
TRBJ1-3	NA	TRBV7-9	once	CASRPPPRFGNTIYF	TGTGCCAGCAGACCACCGCCGAGATTCGGAAACACCATATATTTT
TRBJ2-3	TRBD2	TRBV3-1/TRBV3-2	NA	CASSQDPPSGGYTQYF	TGTGCCAGCAGCCAAGACCCCCCTAGCGGGGGTTATACGCAGTATTTT
TRBJ1-3	NA	TRBV6-5	NA	CASSFGLHSGNTIYF	TGTGCCAGCAGCTTCGGCCTTCACTCTGGAAACACCATATATTTT
TRBJ1-6	TRBD1	TRBV2	few	CASSYRDSNSPLHF	TGTGCCAGCAGTTACCGGGACAGCAATTCACCCCTCCACTTT
TRBJ1-1	NA	TRBV6-2/TRBV6-3	NA	CASSYLANTEAFF	TGTGCCAGCAGTTACTTGGCGAACACTGAAGCTTTCTTT
TRBJ2-5	NA	TRBV11-2	NA	CASSLDDGLTQYF	TGTGCCAGCAGCTTAGATGATGGTTTGACCCAGTACTTC
TRBJ2-1	NA	TRBV15	NA	CATSRDTWDTQGGSYNEQFF	TGTGCCACCAGCAGAGATACTTGGGACACCCAAGGTGGGTCCTACAATGAGCAGTTCTTC
TRBJ1-1	NA	TRBV9	NA	CASSVAFGGQGEAFF	TGTGCCAGCAGCGTAGCATTCGGCGGTCAAGGTGAAGCTTTCTTT
TRBJ2-3	TRBD2	TRBV5-1	NA	CASSHGLAGVRADTQYF	TGCGCCAGCAGCCACGGACTAGCGGGGGTTCGCGCAGATACGCAGTATTTT
TRBJ2-1	NA	TRBV2	few	CASSPGDEQFF	TGTGCCAGCAGCCCAGGAGATGAGCAGTTCTTC
TRBJ1-5	NA	TRBV28	NA	CASSSGSPQISNQPQHF	TGTGCCAGCAGTTCGGGGTCCCCCCAAATAAGCAATCAGCCCCAGCATTTT
TRBJ2-2	TRBD1	TRBV4-3	NA	CASSQTPGQGIGELFF	TGCGCCAGCAGCCAGACCCCGGGACAGGGAATCGGGGAGCTGTTTTTT
TRBJ2-1	TRBD1	TRBV11-2	NA	CASSLSDRAPLEQFF	TGTGCCAGCAGCTTGAGTGACAGGGCCCCTCTTGAGCAGTTCTTC
TRBJ1-5	NA	TRBV6-5	NA	CASSYSSRERNQPQHF	TGTGCCAGCAGTTACTCATCAAGGGAACGCAATCAGCCCCAGCATTTT
TRBJ1-6	NA	TRBV6-2/TRBV6-3	NA	CASSYSEGGTLHF	TGTGCCAGCAGTTACTCGGAGGGGGGGACCCTCCACTTT
TRBJ1-4	NA	TRBV5-1	NA	CASSLASMRGSDEKLFF	TGCGCCAGCAGCTTGGCCAGTATGCGGGGGAGCGATGAAAAACTGTTTTTT
TRBJ2-2	NA	TRBV3-1/TRBV3-2	NA	CASSRTLLGTGELFF	TGTGCCAGCAGCCGAACCCTCCTTGGCACCGGGGAGCTGTTTTTT
TRBJ2-1	NA	TRBV7-2	NA	CASSLQSGADEQFF	TGTGCCAGCAGCTTACAATCGGGGGCGGATGAGCAGTTCTTC
TRBJ1-3	NA	TRBV7-6	few	CASSRGGAEGNTIYF	TGTGCCAGCAGCCGCGGGGGGGCAGAAGGAAACACCATATATTTT
TRBJ2-7	NA	TRBV11-2	NA	CASSRPGRAVYEQYF	TGTGCCAGCAGCAGACCGGGACGGGCCGTCTACGAGCAGTACTTC
TRBJ2-1	TRBD2	TRBV7-7	NA	CASSRTTSGYNEQFF	TGTGCCAGCAGTCGAACGACTAGCGGGTACAATGAGCAGTTCTTC
TRBJ1-6	NA	TRBV11-2	NA	CASSLGHQSSYNSPLHF	TGTGCCAGCAGCTTAGGACACCAGAGCTCCTATAATTCACCCCTCCACTTT
TRBJ1-3	NA	TRBV15	once	CATSRSLDGYSGNTIYF	TGTGCCACCAGCAGAAGCCTCGACGGATACTCTGGAAACACCATATATTTT
TRBJ1-1	TRBD1	TRBV7-9	NA	CASSLRQGTEAFF	TGTGCCAGCAGCTTACGACAGGGAACTGAAGCTTTCTTT
TRBJ2-2	NA	TRBV4-2	NA	CASSQVSAGELFF	TGTGCCAGCAGCCAAGTTTCCGCCGGGGAGCTGTTTTTT
TRBJ1-2	NA	TRBV27	NA	CASSFRDPVSYGYTF	TGTGCCAGCAGTTTCCGGGATCCTGTCTCATATGGCTACACCTTC
TRBJ1-1	NA	TRBV7-9	once	CASSLGLGTEAFF	TGTGCTAGCAGCTTAGGTCTGGGCACTGAAGCTTTCTTT
TRBJ1-2	NA	TRBV2	NA	CASSEDGGDFFGYTF	TGTGCCAGCAGTGAAGACGGCGGAGACTTTTTTGGCTACACCTTC
TRBJ1-6	NA	TRBV4-1	NA	CASSQEVRGIGSPLHF	TGCGCCAGCAGCCAAGAAGTCAGGGGCATAGGTTCACCCCTCCACTTT